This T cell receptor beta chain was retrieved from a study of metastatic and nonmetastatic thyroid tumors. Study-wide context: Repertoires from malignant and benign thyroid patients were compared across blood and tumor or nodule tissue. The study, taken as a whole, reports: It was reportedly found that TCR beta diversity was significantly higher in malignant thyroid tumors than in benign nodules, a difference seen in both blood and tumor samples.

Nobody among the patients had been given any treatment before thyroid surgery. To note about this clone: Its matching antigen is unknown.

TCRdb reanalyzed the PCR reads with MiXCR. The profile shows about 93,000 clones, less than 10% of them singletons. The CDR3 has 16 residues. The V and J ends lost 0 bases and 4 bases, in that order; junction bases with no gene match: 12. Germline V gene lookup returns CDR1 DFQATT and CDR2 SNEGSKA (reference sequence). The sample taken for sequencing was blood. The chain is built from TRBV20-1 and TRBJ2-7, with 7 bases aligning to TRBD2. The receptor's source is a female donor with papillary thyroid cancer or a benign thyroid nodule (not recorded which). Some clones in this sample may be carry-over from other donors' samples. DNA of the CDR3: TGCAGTGCTAGAGAAGACGCGGCTAGCGGACTATACGAGCAGTACTTC. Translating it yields CSAREDAASGLYEQYF.